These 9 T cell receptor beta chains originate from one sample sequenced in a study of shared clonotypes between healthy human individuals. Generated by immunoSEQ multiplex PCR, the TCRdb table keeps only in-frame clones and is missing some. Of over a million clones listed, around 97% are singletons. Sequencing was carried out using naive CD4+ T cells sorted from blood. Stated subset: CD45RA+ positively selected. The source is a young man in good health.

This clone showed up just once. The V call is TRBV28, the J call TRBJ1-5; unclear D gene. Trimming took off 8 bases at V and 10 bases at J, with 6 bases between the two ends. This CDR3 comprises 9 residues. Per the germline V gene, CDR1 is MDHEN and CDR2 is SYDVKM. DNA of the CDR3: TGTGCCAGCTCCAGTCCCCAGCATTTT. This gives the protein CASSSPQHF.

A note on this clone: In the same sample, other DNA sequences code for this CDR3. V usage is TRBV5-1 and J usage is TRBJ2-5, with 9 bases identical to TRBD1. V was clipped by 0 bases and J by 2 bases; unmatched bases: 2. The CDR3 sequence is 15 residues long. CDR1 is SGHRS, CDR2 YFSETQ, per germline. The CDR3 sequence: CASSLAGTGQETQYF. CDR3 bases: TGCGCCAGCAGCTTGGCAGGGACAGGGCAAGAGACCCAGTACTTC. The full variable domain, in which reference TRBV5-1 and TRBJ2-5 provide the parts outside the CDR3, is KAGVTQTPRYLIKTRGQQVTLSCSPISGHRSVSWYQQTPGQGLQFLFEYFSETQRNKGNFPGRFSGRQFSNSRSEMNVSTLELGDSALYLCASSLAGTGQETQYFGPGTRLLVL.

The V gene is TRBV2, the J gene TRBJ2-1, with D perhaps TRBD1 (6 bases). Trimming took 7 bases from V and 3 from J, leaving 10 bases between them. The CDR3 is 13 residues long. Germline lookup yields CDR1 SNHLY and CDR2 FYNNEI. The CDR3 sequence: CASTGGNYNEQFF. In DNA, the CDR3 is TGTGCCAGCACTGGGGGCAACTACAATGAGCAGTTCTTC.

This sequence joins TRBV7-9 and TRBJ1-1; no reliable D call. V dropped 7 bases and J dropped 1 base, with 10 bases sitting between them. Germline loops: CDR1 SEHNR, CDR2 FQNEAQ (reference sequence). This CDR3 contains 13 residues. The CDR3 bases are TGTGCCAGCATCGACGGAAGGAACACTGAAGCTTTCTTT. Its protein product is CASIDGRNTEAFF.

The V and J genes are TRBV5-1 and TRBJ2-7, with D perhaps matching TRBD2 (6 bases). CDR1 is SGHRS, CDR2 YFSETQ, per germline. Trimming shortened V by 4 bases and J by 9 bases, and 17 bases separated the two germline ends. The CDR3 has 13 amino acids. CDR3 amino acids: CASSQTGDRRQYF. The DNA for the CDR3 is TGCGCCAGCAGCCAAACGGGGGATCGGCGGCAGTACTTC.

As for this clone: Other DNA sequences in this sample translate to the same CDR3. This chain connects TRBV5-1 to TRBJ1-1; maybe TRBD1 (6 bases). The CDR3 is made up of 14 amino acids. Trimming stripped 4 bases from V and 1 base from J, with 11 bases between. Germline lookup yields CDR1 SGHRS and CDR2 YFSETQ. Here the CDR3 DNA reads TGCGCCAGCAGCCCGGGGGCCTCGAACACTGAAGCTTTCTTT. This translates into CASSPGASNTEAFF.

CDR3 sequence (DNA): TGTGCCAGCAGCCAAAAACCCGGACAGGGGGCTTACGAGCAGTACTTC. Translating gives CASSQKPGQGAYEQYF. This rearrangement joins TRBV14 to TRBJ2-7, with TRBD1 matching over 11 bases. Germline assignment: CDR1 SGHDN and CDR2 FVKESK. CDR3 length equals 16 residues. With V trimmed by 2 bases and J by 4 bases, 7 bases remained unmatched.

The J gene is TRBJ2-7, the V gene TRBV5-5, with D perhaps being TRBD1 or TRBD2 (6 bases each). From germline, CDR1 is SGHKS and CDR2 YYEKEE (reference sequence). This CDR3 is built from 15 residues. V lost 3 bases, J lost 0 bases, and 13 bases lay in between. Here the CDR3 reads CASSSPRGHSYEQYF. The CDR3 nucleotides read TGTGCCAGCAGCTCCCCCCGGGGGCACTCCTACGAGCAGTACTTC. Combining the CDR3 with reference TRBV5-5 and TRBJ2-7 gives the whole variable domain DAGVTQSPTHLIKTRGQQVTLRCSPISGHKSVSWYQQVLGQGPQFIFQYYEKEERGRGNFPDRFSARQFPNYSSELNVNALLLGDSALYLCASSSPRGHSYEQYFGPGTRLTVT.

CDR3: CASGRGGQETQYF. DNA for the CDR3: TGTGCCAGCGGGAGGGGTGGCCAAGAGACCCAGTACTTC. The V and J genes are TRBV7-3 and TRBJ2-5; 7 nucleotides match TRBD2. V lost 8 bases, J lost 1 base, and 4 bases stayed unmatched. The CDR3 has 13 amino acids. The germline CDR1 and CDR2 sequences are SGHTA and FQGTGA.